The clone carrying this T cell receptor (beta chain) came up a few times. This entry comes from a study of blood T cells in healthy people across ages. A second roughly 6 to 11 cycle PCR used barcoded and J-beta primers. TCRdb itself ran the 5' RACE reads through MiXCR, one entry per CDR3 protein. The data hold 450,000 to 700,000 distinct CDR3 sequences, with 25% to 30% observed a single time. Trimming cost V 3 bases and J 4 bases; bases outside gene matches: 13. Germline V CDR1 and CDR2: KGHSH, LQKENI. This CDR3 region has 17 residues. J is TRBJ1-1 and V is TRBV18; 8 bases are shared with TRBD1. The source material was blood. The receptor's source is a woman in her sixties or seventies in good health. Here the CDR3 reads CASSPQGADVAVTEAFF. CDR3 DNA sequence: TGTGCCAGCTCACCGCAGGGGGCCGACGTCGCGGTCACTGAAGCTTTCTTT. Supplemented by reference TRBV18 and TRBJ1-1, the full variable domain reads NAGVMQNPRHLVRRRGQEARLRCSPMKGHSHVYWYRQLPEEGLKFMVYLQKENIIDESGMPKERFSAEFPKEGPSILRIQQVVRGDSAAYFCASSPQGADVAVTEAFFGQGTRLTVV.